The entry below describes one T cell receptor beta chain. Sequencing was performed with immunoSEQ multiplex PCR; in TCRdb, only in-frame clones are kept and a portion is missing. The profile shows more than 20,000 clones, about 90% of them singletons. The sample belongs to a study of chemoradiotherapy in HPV16-positive cancers. CDR3 length equals 14 residues. The V and J genes are TRBV21-1 and TRBJ2-1; the table's D call of TRBD2 was not tested on the DNA. TRBV21-1 is an annotated pseudogene. The source was blood, collected from a patient who underwent chemoradiotherapy. The sequence derives from a human donor with HPV-associated anogenital cancer. CDR3 bases: TGTGCCAGCAGCGACCCCGGGACCTACAATGAGCAGTTCTTC. This gives the protein CASSDPGTYNEQFF.